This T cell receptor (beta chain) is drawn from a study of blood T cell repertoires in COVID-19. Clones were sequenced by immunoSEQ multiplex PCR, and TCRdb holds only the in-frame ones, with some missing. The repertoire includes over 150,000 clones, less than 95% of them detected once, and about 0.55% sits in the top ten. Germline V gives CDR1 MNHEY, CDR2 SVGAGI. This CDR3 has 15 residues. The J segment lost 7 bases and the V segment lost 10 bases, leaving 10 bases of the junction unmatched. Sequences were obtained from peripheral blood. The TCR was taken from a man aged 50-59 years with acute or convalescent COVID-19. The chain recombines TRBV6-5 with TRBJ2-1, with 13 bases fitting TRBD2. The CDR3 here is CAIGTGTSGKNEQFF. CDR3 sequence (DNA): TGTGCCATCGGAACCGGGACTAGCGGGAAAAATGAGCAGTTCTTC.